The 13 T cell receptor beta chains listed next were all sequenced from one sample in a study of read filtering for tumor transcriptome and immune sequencing. The library was built from about 400 ng RNA with molecular barcoded adaptors for alpha/delta and beta/gamma chains. TCRdb reanalysed the reads using MiXCR and keeps one entry per CDR3 protein. The sample includes approximately 90,000 distinct CDR3 sequences, 10% to 15% of them seen just once. Sequencing used a population of CD138-negative cells sorted from bone marrow. The receptor source for this set is a donor at least 40 years old with multiple myeloma.

This clonotype was found many times. The chain is built from TRBV5-1 and TRBJ2-1; 11 positions match TRBD2. Germline assignment: CDR1 SGHRS and CDR2 YFSETQ. V lost 1 base and J lost 9; bases outside the gene matches: 9. The CDR3 loop spans 16 amino acids. CDR3 nucleotide sequence: TGCGCCAGCAGCTTGATAGGTCTAGCGGGAGGAAGTGAGCAGTTCTTC. Protein product: CASSLIGLAGGSEQFF.

This clonotype was counted at least ten times. The rearrangement uses TRBV6-6 and TRBJ2-3, with 9 bases fitting TRBD1. In germline, CDR1 is MNHNY, CDR2 SVGAGI (reference sequence). This CDR3 region has 19 residues. V shed 0 bases and J 0 bases; nucleotides not matched to a gene: 10. The CDR3: CASSYSDTGTGISTDTQYF. The CDR3, as DNA: TGTGCCAGCAGTTACTCCGATACCGGGACAGGGATTAGCACAGATACGCAGTATTTT.

This clonotype has a count of ten or more. The chain uses TRBV7-9 and TRBJ1-3; tentatively, D is TRBD1 (5 bases). This CDR3 spans 15 amino acids. The germline V gene encodes CDR1 SEHNR and CDR2 FQNEAQ (reference sequence). Trimming removed 5 bases at V and 1 base at J, with 12 bases between. The CDR3 reads CASSRDSRSGNTIYF. For the CDR3, the DNA is TGTGCCAGCAGCCGGGACTCTCGGTCTGGAAACACCATATATTTT.

This clonotype was seen more than once but under ten times. This rearrangement joins TRBV18 to TRBJ2-5, with D perhaps matching TRBD1 (6 bases). Trimming shortened V by 5 bases and J by 0 bases, and 16 bases separated the two germline ends. The CDR3 runs to 16 residues. In germline, CDR1 is KGHSH, CDR2 LQKENI. CDR3 residues: CASSTGTGQNQETQYF. For the CDR3, the DNA is TGTGCCAGCTCAACGGGGACGGGACAAAACCAAGAGACCCAGTACTTC.

This clonotype was counted ten times or more. The chain is built from TRBV29-1 and TRBJ2-5, with D uncertain. Per germline, CDR1 SQVTM and CDR2 ANQGSEA. Trimming removed 4 bases at V and 2 bases at J, with 11 bases between. There are 13 residues in the CDR3. In DNA, the CDR3 is TGCAGCGTTGTCCCGGACCCGCAAGAGACCCAGTACTTC. Protein sequence: CSVVPDPQETQYF.

This clonotype was picked up many times. The chain is built from TRBV6-5 and TRBJ2-1, with 8 bases matching TRBD2. V shed 4 bases and J 5 bases; nucleotides not matched to a gene: 4. This CDR3 region has 14 residues. CDR1 and CDR2 (germline): MNHEY, SVGAGI. CDR3 in amino acids: CASSWREVNNEQFF. CDR3 in DNA: TGTGCCAGCAGTTGGCGGGAGGTGAACAATGAGCAGTTCTTC.

At least ten counts were recorded for this clonotype. The chain uses TRBV14 and TRBJ2-2; D is ambiguous. The germline V gene encodes CDR1 SGHDN and CDR2 FVKESK. The V end was cut by 0 bases, the J end by 6 bases, with 11 bases between. CDR3 length equals 15 residues. The CDR3 spells CASSQDPRWAGELFF. CDR3 in DNA: TGTGCCAGCAGCCAAGATCCTCGATGGGCCGGGGAGCTGTTTTTT.

As regards this clonotype: One end of the junction fails to match germline, which may point to a read error. The chain uses TRBV12-3 or TRBV12-4 and TRBJ2-1; D may be TRBD2 (7 bases). This CDR3 contains 15 residues. The CDR3 loop reads CASRGRGGAHNGQFF. In DNA form, the CDR3 reads TGTGCCAGCAGGGGTAGGGGGGGGGCCCACAATGGGCAGTTCTTC.

The table lists this clonotype with many counts. The chain recombines TRBV10-3 with TRBJ2-1, with TRBD2 matching 10 bases. The CDR3 contains 15 residues. Trimming removed 2 bases from V and 7 bases from J; junction bases left unmatched: 5. CDR1 is ENHRY, CDR2 SYGVKD, per germline. The CDR3 nucleotides are TGTGCCATCAGTGAGATGGAACTAGCGGGGAATGAGCAGTTCTTC. Protein product: CAISEMELAGNEQFF.

V gene TRBV7-6 combines with J gene TRBJ2-3; D tentatively reads TRBD1 or TRBD2 (5 bases each). CDR1 SGHVS and CDR2 FNYEAQ come from the germline V gene. Deletions cut 3 bases from V and 2 bases from J, with 12 bases between. This CDR3 spans 15 amino acids. CDR3 sequence: CASSLGPEATDTQYF. The DNA of the CDR3 is TGTGCCAGCAGCTTGGGACCGGAGGCCACAGATACGCAGTATTTT.

Worth noting for this clonotype: A much larger clone lies a single base off, so this may be a read error. The chain uses TRBV13 and TRBJ2-1; D is undetermined. Germline V CDR1 and CDR2: PRHDT, FYEKMQ (reference sequence). The CDR3 length is 13 residues. The ends were cut back, 5 bases at V and 5 bases at J, with 10 bases in the middle. In DNA form, the CDR3 reads TGTGCCAGCAGCCTACTGGGGAACAATGAGCAGTTCTTC. Translating it yields CASSLLGNNEQFF. The whole variable domain, remainder taken from reference TRBV13 and TRBJ2-1, is AAGVIQSPRHLIKEKRETATLKCYPIPRHDTVYWYQQGPGQDPQFLISFYEKMQSDKGSIPDRFSAQQFSDYHSELNMSSLELGDSALYFCASSLLGNNEQFFGPGTRLTVL.

The table lists this clonotype with a few counts. The chain joins TRBV20-1 to TRBJ2-7, with D uncertain. Trimming took off 0 bases at V and 2 bases at J, with 17 bases between the two ends. The CDR3 extends over 16 amino acids. Germline-derived CDR1 and CDR2 are DFQATT and SNEGSKA (reference sequence). In DNA, the CDR3 is TGCAGTGCTAGAGATCGACGGAAACCCTTGACCTACGAGCAGTACTTC. Translation gives CSARDRRKPLTYEQYF.

This rearrangement joins TRBV28 to TRBJ2-3; TRBD1 matches at 10 bases. Germline assignment: CDR1 MDHEN and CDR2 SYDVKM. The V and J ends lost 3 bases and 3 bases, in that order; junction bases with no gene match: 3. This CDR3 is 15 amino acids long. The CDR3 loop is CASSFWTGGTDTQYF. The CDR3 DNA is TGTGCCAGCAGTTTCTGGACAGGGGGTACAGATACGCAGTATTTT. The full variable domain, rest sourced from reference TRBV28 and TRBJ2-3, is DVKVTQSSRYLVKRTGEKVFLECVQDMDHENMFWYRQDPGLGLRLIYFSYDVKMKEKGDIPEGYSVSREKKERFSLILESASTNQTSMYLCASSFWTGGTDTQYFGPGTRLTVL.